This T cell receptor beta chain was sequenced during a study of beta chain features in type 1 diabetes (dated by TCRdb to the late 2010s). Regarding the research as a whole: Mean age, gender distribution, total cell number and subset yield did not differ between patients and healthy donors. In the study, TCRB repertoires of sorted circulating CD4+ T cell subsets from recently diagnosed type 1 diabetes patients were compared with those of matched healthy donors. Across all samples, about 110 million sorted cells were examined, and cell number per subset correlated strongly with RNA yield. Naive and central memory subsets were obtained from all 30 or so donors, but regulatory and stem cell-like memory subsets were isolated from only 8 patients and 8 healthy donors.

Each donor gave one peripheral blood draw, averaging approximately 120 mL, which was collected into heparinised tubes. Using a panel that included CD45RO, CCR7, CD25, CD127, CD95 and CD27, naive, central memory, regulatory and stem cell-like memory CD4+ T cells were sorted on a BD FACSAria II. Purity was above 95% for every sorted population. PBMCs were isolated immediately by Lymphoprep density gradient centrifugation and stained directly without culture. So that batch effects would be minimized, each experiment stained and sorted samples in pairs, pairing one healthy donor with one patient. The High Capacity cDNA Reverse Transcription Kit was used to reverse transcribe all of the isolated RNA, meaning that expressed TCRB transcripts were what got sequenced. Naive, central memory and regulatory T cell samples underwent deep immunoSEQ sequencing, averaging roughly 3.4 million total reads per sample. After sorted cells were lysed in RLT buffer, RNA was extracted with DNase-treated RNeasy Micro or Mini kits, with the choice depending on cell number. Each cell subset was processed separately to prevent cross-contamination, with patient and healthy donor samples processed together. Using the immunoSEQ multiplex PCR, TCRB sequences were amplified from cDNA into 87-bp fragments spanning the CDR3 region. Sequencing of the amplicons was done on the Illumina HiSeq platform. On the study's bioinformatics: PCR bias was corrected computationally using synthetic template baselines, and reads within Hamming distance 2 were collapsed, with unmergeable singletons discarded. Reads were aligned against IMGT so that V, D and J genes, CDR3 length and insertions or deletions at six rearrangement sites could be assigned. Within each subset, clonotype counts were normalized to sorted cell number, and only after that were true diversity and Gini coefficients computed with the tcR R package. The overlap coefficient, calculated on TCRB nucleotide sequences, was used to measure repertoire sharing. As a proxy for the pre-selection repertoire, out-of-frame TCRB sequences from naive cells were analyzed. In its TCRdb copy, this immuneACCESS table keeps in-frame sequences only and misses some clones. Where compared with another copy, unresolved V genes explain less than half of these, and the others have no known cause. The D gene and trimming were derived from the DNA, and the V and J assignments and clone size from that table. In all, the sample holds 390,000 or so clones, and roughly 14% of those were seen once. The ten largest make up approximately 0.038% of the sample.

What the work shows at the level of the full study, not this receptor alone: Because the HLA sub-analyses included only small numbers of individuals, any influence of HLA type on TCRB rearrangement was left unresolved. A moderate but significant shortening of TCRB CDR3 length was observed in type 1 diabetes patients in all four CD4+ subsets. PCR may preferentially amplify shorter templates, but because patient and control samples were amplified and corrected together, any resulting skew would affect both groups equally. Because cDNA was sequenced instead of genomic DNA, highly expressing activated cells could be over-represented, though the groups showed no difference in activation or CD3 levels. The naive, central memory and regulatory TCRB repertoires appeared to resemble one another more closely among patients than among healthy donors. At VDJ recombination sites, patients with type 1 diabetes made fewer insertions and deleted more nucleotides, a pattern implying thymic rearrangement abnormalities.

This clone was counted at least ten times. The antigen it binds to is not known. Base qualities are missing; no much larger clone stands one base away. Other DNA sequences in this specimen translate into the identical CDR3. The germline ends are 5 bases apart after V is trimmed by 0 bases and J by 4 bases. CDR1 and CDR2 are read off the germline V gene as SGDLS and YYNGEE. The CDR3 runs 13 amino acids, cysteine and phenylalanine included. The sequence is cut down to CDR3 DNA, 39 bases in frame from base 1. Material for sequencing was naive CD4+ T cells from blood. Taken with the paper, the label for cell subset or site translates to: true naive CD4+ T cells. The chain links TRBV9 with TRBJ2-1; no D segment can be confidently identified. The origin of this receptor is a man aged 25-45 years in good health. The DNA reads as follows: TGTGCCAGCAGCGTAGAATCGTACAATGAGCAGTTCTTC. Translation gives CASSVESYNEQFF.